This T cell receptor beta chain was observed in a study of shared clonotypes between healthy human individuals. V was pared by 3 bases and J by 5 bases, with 6 bases of the junction left unmatched. The length of the CDR3 is 14 residues. Germline-derived CDR1 and CDR2 are SGHRS and YFSETQ. Produced via immunoSEQ multiplex PCR; TCRdb's table is partial and in-frame only. Among fewer than 2.5 million clones listed, over 85% were seen once. V is TRBV5-1 and J is TRBJ2-3, with 7 bases matching TRBD2. This receptor was identified in a young man in good health. Some clones in this sample may be carry-over from other donors' samples. The source material was naive CD4+ T cells from PBMCs. Subset indicated: CD45RA+ positively selected. CDR3 residues: CASSWAGVEDTQYF. CDR3 nucleotides: TGCGCCAGCAGCTGGGCGGGAGTGGAAGATACGCAGTATTTT.